This record looks at one T cell receptor beta chain sequence and its context. Its antigen is still unknown. The CDR3 covers 13 residues. Germline CDR1 reads LNHDA; CDR2 reads SQIVND (reference sequence). The V segment lost 7 bases and the J segment 6 bases; nucleotides outside the gene matches: 9. This record comes from a study of shared clonotypes between healthy human individuals. Study summary: Donors, aged 18 to 49, were a couple of women and a few men.

All of the donors resided in Nashville, Tennessee, and each was a Caucasian adult. The assay was immunoSEQ multiplex PCR, and TCRdb's table has in-frame clones only and misses some. In the table there are about a million clones, around 74% of which are singletons. Whole-study results and caveats: Sampling was confined to blood; repertoires within tissues likely differ.

Sequenced input: memory CD4+ T cells sorted from blood. Subset denoted: CD45RA-negative fraction. The sequence was collected from a man in his late teens or twenties in good health. This chain uses TRBV19 with TRBJ2-7; 7 bases fit TRBD2. CDR3 DNA: TGTGCCAGTACCGCCGGGGGGATACGCGAGCAGTACTTC. Its protein product is CASTAGGIREQYF.